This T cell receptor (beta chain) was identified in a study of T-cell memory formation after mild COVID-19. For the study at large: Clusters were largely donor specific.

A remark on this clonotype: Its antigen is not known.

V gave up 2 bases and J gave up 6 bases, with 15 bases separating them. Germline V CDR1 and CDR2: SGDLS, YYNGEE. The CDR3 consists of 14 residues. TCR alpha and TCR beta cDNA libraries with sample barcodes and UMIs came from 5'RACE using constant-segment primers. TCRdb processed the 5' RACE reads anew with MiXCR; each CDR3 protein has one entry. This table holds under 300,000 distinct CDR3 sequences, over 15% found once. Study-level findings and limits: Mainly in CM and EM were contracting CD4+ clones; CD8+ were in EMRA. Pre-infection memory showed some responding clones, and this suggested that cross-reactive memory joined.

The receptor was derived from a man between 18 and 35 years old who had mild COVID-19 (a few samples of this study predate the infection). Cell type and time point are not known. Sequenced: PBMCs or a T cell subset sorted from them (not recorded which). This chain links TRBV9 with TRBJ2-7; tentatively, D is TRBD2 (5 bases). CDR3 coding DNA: TGTGCCAGCAGCGTTCGATCGGGGAGTCTCGAGCAGTACTTC. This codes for CASSVRSGSLEQYF.